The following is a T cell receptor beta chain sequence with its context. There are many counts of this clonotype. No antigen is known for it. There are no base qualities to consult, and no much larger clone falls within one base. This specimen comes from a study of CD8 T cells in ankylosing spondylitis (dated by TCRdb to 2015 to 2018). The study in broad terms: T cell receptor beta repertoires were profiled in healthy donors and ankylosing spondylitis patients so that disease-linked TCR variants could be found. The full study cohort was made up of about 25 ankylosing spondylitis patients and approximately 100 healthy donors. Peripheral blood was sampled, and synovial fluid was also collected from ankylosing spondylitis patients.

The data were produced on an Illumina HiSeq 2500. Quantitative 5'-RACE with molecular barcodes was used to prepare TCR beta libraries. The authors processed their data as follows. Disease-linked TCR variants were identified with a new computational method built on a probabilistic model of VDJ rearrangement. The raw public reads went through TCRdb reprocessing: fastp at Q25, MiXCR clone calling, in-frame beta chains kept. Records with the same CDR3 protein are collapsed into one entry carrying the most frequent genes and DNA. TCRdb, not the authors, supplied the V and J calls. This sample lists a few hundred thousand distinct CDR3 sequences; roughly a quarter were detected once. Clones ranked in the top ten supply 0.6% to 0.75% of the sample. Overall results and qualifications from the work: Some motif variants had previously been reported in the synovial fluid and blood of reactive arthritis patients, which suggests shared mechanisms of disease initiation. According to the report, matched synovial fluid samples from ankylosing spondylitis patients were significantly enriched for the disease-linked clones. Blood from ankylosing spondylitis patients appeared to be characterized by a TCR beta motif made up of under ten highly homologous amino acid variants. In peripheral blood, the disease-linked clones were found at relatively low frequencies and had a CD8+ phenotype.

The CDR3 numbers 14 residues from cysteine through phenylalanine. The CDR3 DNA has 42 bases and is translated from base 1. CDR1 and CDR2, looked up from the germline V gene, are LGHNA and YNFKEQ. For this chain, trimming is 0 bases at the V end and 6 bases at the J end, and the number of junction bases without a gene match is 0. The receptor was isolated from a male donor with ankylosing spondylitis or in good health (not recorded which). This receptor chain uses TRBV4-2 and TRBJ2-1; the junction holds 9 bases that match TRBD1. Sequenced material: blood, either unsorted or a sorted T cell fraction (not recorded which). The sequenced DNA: TGTGCCAGCAGCCAAGAGGACAGGGGCAATGAGCAGTTCTTC. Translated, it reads CASSQEDRGNEQFF.